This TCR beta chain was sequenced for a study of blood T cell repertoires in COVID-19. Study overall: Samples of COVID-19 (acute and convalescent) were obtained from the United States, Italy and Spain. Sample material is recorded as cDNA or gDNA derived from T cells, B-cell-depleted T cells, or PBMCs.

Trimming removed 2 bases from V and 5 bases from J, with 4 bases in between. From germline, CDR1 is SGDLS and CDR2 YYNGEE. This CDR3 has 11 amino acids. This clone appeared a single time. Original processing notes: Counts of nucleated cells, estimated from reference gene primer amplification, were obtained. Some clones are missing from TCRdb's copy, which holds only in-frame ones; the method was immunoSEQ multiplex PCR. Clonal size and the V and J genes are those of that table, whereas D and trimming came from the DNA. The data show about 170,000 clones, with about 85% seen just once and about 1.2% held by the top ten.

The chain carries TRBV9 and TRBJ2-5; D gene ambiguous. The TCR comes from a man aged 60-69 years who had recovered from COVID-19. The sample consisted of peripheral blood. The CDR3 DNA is TGTGCCAGCAGCGTTTCTGAGACCCAGTACTTC. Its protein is CASSVSETQYF. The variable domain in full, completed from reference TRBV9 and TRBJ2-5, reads DSGVTQTPKHLITATGQRVTLRCSPRSGDLSVYWYQQSLDQGLQFLIQYYNGEERAKGNILERFSAQQFPDLHSELNLSSLELGDSALYFCASSVSETQYFGPGTRLLVL.